Following are 21 T cell receptor beta chains from one sample sequenced in a study of T cell responses to AZD1222 COVID-19 vaccine. Measured with immunoSEQ multiplex PCR; TCRdb has only the in-frame clones, and not every one. Among 130,000 or so clones listed, 75% to 90% were seen once. Sequenced here: peripheral blood, sampled on day 0 of AZD1222 vaccination. These receptors came from an adult in good health.

The V gene is TRBV3-1 (or the pseudogene TRBV3-2), the J gene TRBJ1-5; tentatively, D is TRBD1 (5 bases). The CDR3 totals 15 residues. In germline, CDR1 is LGHDT, CDR2 YNNKEL (reference sequence). V was cut by 6 bases and J by 6 bases, with 18 bases left in between. The DNA for the CDR3 is TGTGCCAGCAGTCAGATGGCGGGACCCGGTCAGCCCCAGCATTTT. Translation gives CASSQMAGPGQPQHF.

The gene calls are TRBV12-1 and TRBJ1-5. TRBV12-1 is tagged as a pseudogene. CDR3 length equals 11 residues. CDR3 sequence reads: CASSSHGAPHF. DNA of the CDR3: TGTGCCAGCAGTTCCCACGGGGCCCCGCATTTT.

V gene TRBV28 combines with J gene TRBJ2-1; perhaps TRBD2 as D (5 bases). The CDR3 has 14 residues. CDR1 is MDHEN, CDR2 SYDVKM, per germline. V lost 6 bases and J lost 4, with 13 bases in between. CDR3 amino acids: CASSPRRRYNEQFF. The CDR3 DNA reads TGTGCCAGCAGCCCTCGGAGGAGGTACAATGAGCAGTTCTTC.

V and J are TRBV28 and TRBJ2-2, with TRBD2 matching over 7 bases. The CDR3 is made up of 16 amino acids. J lost 1 base, V lost 5 bases, and 7 bases had no gene match. CDR1 and CDR2 (germline): MDHEN, SYDVKM. The chain's CDR3 is CASSPLTGGNTGELFF. CDR3 DNA sequence: TGTGCCAGCAGTCCGCTGACGGGAGGGAACACCGGGGAGCTGTTTTTT.

The chain combines TRBV28 with TRBJ2-1; D not certain. Trimming cost V 5 bases and J 8 bases, with 10 bases left between them. The germline V gene encodes CDR1 MDHEN and CDR2 SYDVKM. The CDR3 covers 12 residues. This CDR3 is CASSGWSDEQFF. In nucleotides, the CDR3 is TGTGCCAGCAGTGGTTGGTCGGATGAGCAGTTCTTC.

This chain joins TRBV6-5 and TRBJ2-3; the D is unclear. The CDR3 length is 15 residues. Trimming stripped 7 bases from V and 2 bases from J, with 16 bases between. CDR1 and CDR2 (germline): MNHEY, SVGAGI. The CDR3 nucleotides are TGTGCCAGCACCTACCGAGGCCTTCCCACAGATACGCAGTATTTT. It codes for CASTYRGLPTDTQYF.

This clone was seen only once. CDR3 DNA sequence: TGTGCCATCAGTGTACAGGGGAGCAATCAGCCCCAGCATTTT. It is translated as CAISVQGSNQPQHF. The rearrangement uses TRBV10-3 and TRBJ1-5, with 7 nucleotides matching TRBD1. The CDR3 totals 14 residues. J was trimmed by 1 base and V by 4 bases; bases with no gene match: 1. Germline V CDR1 and CDR2: ENHRY, SYGVKD.

The gene calls are TRBV7-8 and TRBJ2-1; 8 bases fit TRBD1. CDR1 SGHVS and CDR2 FQNEAQ come from the germline V gene. J was trimmed by 5 bases and V by 1 base; bases with no gene match: 7. The CDR3 loop spans 16 amino acids. The CDR3: CASSLGLRTGHNEQFF. The CDR3 DNA sequence: TGTGCCAGCAGCTTAGGTCTACGGACAGGGCACAATGAGCAGTTCTTC.

This chain links TRBV9 with TRBJ2-7, with 9 bases aligning to TRBD1. Germline CDR1 and CDR2: SGDLS and YYNGEE. Trimming took 4 bases from V and 4 from J; bases not matched to a gene: 9. This CDR3 region has 15 residues. The CDR3 loop reads CASSTAGTGIYEQYF. The CDR3, as DNA: TGTGCCAGCAGCACCGCCGGGACAGGGATTTACGAGCAGTACTTC.

The chain carries TRBV10-3 and TRBJ2-1, with TRBD1 matching over 9 bases. The J segment lost 11 bases and the V segment lost 7 bases, leaving 6 bases of the junction unmatched. This CDR3 comprises 12 residues. Germline assignment: CDR1 ENHRY and CDR2 SYGVKD. DNA for the CDR3: TGTGCCATCATGCGGGACAGGGATCAGCAGTTCTTC. Translating gives CAIMRDRDQQFF.

The rearrangement joins TRBV5-1 to TRBJ2-2; 11 bases agree with TRBD2. V gave up 2 bases and J gave up 7 bases; unmatched junction bases: 4. Germline V gene sequence: CDR1 SGHRS, CDR2 YFSETQ. The CDR3 length is 15 residues. The CDR3 region has the DNA TGCGCCAGCAGCTTTAGCGGGGGGGCCTTCGGGGAGCTGTTTTTT. This translates into CASSFSGGAFGELFF.

DNA for the CDR3: TGTGCCAGCAGCCCGTCCGAGCGGGGGGCCAACGTCCTGACTTTC. Its protein product is CASSPSERGANVLTF. This rearrangement joins TRBV28 to TRBJ2-6, with D possibly TRBD2 on 5 matching bases. The CDR3 has 15 residues. V lost 6 bases and J 4 bases, leaving 13 bases between the germline ends. The germline gives CDR1 MDHEN, CDR2 SYDVKM.

The chain employs TRBV27 and TRBJ2-7; no clear D gene. Germline CDR1 is MNHEY and CDR2 is SMNVEV (reference sequence). Trimming shortened V by 0 bases and J by 7 bases, and 13 bases separated the two germline ends. This CDR3 has 14 residues. The CDR3 sequence: CASSLSPTTWEQYF. In nucleotides, the CDR3 is TGTGCCAGCAGTTTATCTCCCACGACGTGGGAGCAGTACTTC.

The chain links TRBV7-3 to TRBJ1-1; D might be TRBD1 (6 bases). The germline V gene has CDR1 SGHTA and CDR2 FQGTGA. Trimming shortened V by 5 bases and J by 0 bases, and 10 bases separated the two germline ends. This CDR3 has 14 amino acids. The chain's CDR3 is CASSKGQLNTEAFF. CDR3 DNA sequence: TGTGCCAGCAGCAAAGGACAGTTGAACACTGAAGCTTTCTTT.

The V and J genes are TRBV5-6 and TRBJ1-1, with D possibly TRBD1 on 6 matching bases. Germline-derived CDR1 and CDR2 are SGHDT and YYEEEE. This CDR3 spans 16 amino acids. The V gene lost 0 bases and the J gene lost 5 bases, with 17 bases spanning the gap. CDR3 DNA: TGTGCCAGCAGCTTGGATGCGGGCAGGGGAGGAACTGAAGCTTTCTTT. It specifies CASSLDAGRGGTEAFF.

The chain uses TRBV25-1 and TRBJ2-1; 9 positions match TRBD1. The CDR3 length is 14 residues. CDR1 is MGHDK and CDR2 is SYGVNS in the germline V gene. V lost 4 bases and J lost 15; bases outside the gene matches: 13. CDR3 DNA: TGTGCCAGCAGTGCCTCAACAGGGGGCATCGCGATGTTCTTC. It encodes CASSASTGGIAMFF.

The rearrangement uses TRBV6-5 and TRBJ1-2; D uncertain. Germline V CDR1 and CDR2: MNHEY, SVGAGI. The germline V and J ends were trimmed by 6 bases and 8 bases, with 10 bases remaining between them. The CDR3 runs 11 residues. This chain's CDR3 is CASRSPRGYTF. In nucleotides, the CDR3 is TGTGCCAGCAGGTCTCCTCGAGGCTACACCTTC.

V usage is TRBV5-8 and J usage is TRBJ1-5; D unresolved. Trimming removed 6 bases at V and 3 bases at J, with 13 bases between. In germline, CDR1 is SGHTS, CDR2 YDEGEE. This CDR3 contains 14 residues. The CDR3 is CASTTRGLNQPQHF. The CDR3 nucleotides are TGTGCCAGCACTACTCGGGGTCTCAATCAGCCCCAGCATTTT.

The chain is built from TRBV28 and TRBJ1-2, with 7 nucleotides matching TRBD1. The CDR3 consists of 16 residues. Germline lookup yields CDR1 MDHEN and CDR2 SYDVKM. The trim removed 2 bases at V and 4 bases at J, leaving 10 bases unmatched. The CDR3 region is CASSLGVLDRSYGYTF. The CDR3 DNA is TGTGCCAGCAGTTTAGGGGTACTGGACAGGTCCTATGGCTACACCTTC.

The V call is TRBV11-2, the J call TRBJ2-1, with 8 bases identical to TRBD2. The CDR3 length is 15 residues. Germline V gene sequence: CDR1 SGHAT, CDR2 FQNNGV. After removal of 8 bases from V and 4 bases from J, the junction contained 10 bases not matched to a gene. In DNA, the CDR3 is TGTGCCAGCCGGTCCGCGGGGGGCCTATACAATGAGCAGTTCTTC. Its protein product is CASRSAGGLYNEQFF.

The rearrangement links TRBV27 to TRBJ1-1; 10 nucleotides match TRBD1. Germline-derived CDR1 and CDR2 are MNHEY and SMNVEV (reference sequence). V lost 3 bases, J lost 1 base, and 14 bases stayed unmatched. CDR3 size: 19 residues. The CDR3 sequence is CASSFGPRDRGRRNTEAFF. The CDR3 region has the DNA TGTGCCAGCAGTTTCGGTCCCCGGGACAGGGGTAGGAGGAACACTGAAGCTTTCTTT.